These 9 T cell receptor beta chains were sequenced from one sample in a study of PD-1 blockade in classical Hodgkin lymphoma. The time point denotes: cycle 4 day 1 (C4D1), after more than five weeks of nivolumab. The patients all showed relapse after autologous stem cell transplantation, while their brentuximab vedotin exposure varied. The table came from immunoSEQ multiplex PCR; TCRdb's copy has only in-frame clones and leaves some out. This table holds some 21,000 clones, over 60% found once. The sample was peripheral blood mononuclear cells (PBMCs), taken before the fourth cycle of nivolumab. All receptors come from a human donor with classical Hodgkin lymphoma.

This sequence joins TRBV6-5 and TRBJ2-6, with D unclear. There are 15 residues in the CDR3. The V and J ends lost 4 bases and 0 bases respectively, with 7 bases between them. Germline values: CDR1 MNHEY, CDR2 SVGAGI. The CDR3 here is CASSFFRSGANVLTF. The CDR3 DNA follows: TGTGCCAGCAGTTTTTTCCGCTCTGGGGCCAACGTCCTGACTTTC.

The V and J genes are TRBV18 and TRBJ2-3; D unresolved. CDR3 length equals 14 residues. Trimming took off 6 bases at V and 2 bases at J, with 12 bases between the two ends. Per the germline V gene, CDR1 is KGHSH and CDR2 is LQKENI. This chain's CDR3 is CASSRLADTDTQYF. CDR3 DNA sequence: TGTGCCAGCTCTCGATTAGCCGACACAGATACGCAGTATTTT.

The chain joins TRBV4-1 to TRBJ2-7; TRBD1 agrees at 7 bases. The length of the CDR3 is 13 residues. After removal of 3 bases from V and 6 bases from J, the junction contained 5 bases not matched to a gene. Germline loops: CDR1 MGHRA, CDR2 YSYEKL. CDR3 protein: CASSHTGASEQYF. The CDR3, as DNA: TGCGCCAGCAGCCATACAGGGGCGAGCGAGCAGTACTTC.

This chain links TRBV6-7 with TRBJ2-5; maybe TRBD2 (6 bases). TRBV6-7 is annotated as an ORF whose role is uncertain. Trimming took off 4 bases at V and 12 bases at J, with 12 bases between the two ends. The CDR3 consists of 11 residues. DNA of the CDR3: TGTGCCAGCAGTTCCGCGGGGTGGGAGTACTTC. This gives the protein CASSSAGWEYF.

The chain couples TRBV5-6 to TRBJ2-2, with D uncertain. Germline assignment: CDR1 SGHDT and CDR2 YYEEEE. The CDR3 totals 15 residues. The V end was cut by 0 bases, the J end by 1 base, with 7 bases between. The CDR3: CASSLGLMNTGELFF. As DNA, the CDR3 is TGTGCCAGCAGCTTGGGGCTTATGAACACCGGGGAGCTGTTTTTT.

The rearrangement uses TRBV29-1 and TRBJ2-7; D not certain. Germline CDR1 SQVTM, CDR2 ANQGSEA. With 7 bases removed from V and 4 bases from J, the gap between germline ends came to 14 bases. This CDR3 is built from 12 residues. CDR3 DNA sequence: TGCAGCGCCAGGCTGGGTTTTTACGAGCAGTACTTC. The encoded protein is CSARLGFYEQYF.

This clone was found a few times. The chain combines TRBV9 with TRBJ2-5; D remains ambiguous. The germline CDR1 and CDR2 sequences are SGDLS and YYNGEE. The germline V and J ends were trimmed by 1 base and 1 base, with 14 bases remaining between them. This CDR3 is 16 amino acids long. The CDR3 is CASSVSGRAPQETQYF. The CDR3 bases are TGTGCCAGCAGCGTATCAGGCCGGGCCCCCCAAGAGACCCAGTACTTC.

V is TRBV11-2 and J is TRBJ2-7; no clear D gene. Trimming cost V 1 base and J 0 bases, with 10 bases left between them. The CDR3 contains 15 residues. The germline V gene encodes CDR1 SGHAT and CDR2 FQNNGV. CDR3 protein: CASSLVGRSSYEQYF. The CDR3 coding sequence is TGTGCCAGCAGCTTAGTTGGCAGGAGCTCCTACGAGCAGTACTTC.

Here the CDR3 reads CATAWRGGGTDTQYF. The CDR3 bases are TGTGCCACAGCCTGGCGGGGTGGGGGCACAGATACGCAGTATTTT. The chain carries TRBV7-9 and TRBJ2-3; perhaps TRBD2 as D (6 bases). The length of the CDR3 is 15 residues. Germline V gene data show CDR1 as SEHNR and CDR2 as FQNEAQ (reference sequence). V dropped 10 bases and J dropped 1 base, with 18 bases sitting between them.